Sequencing of this T cell receptor beta chain was carried out in a study of blood T cell repertoires in COVID-19 (dated by TCRdb to about 2020). Describing the broader study: The collaborator samples originated in the United States, Italy and Spain and spanned the acute and convalescent phases of COVID-19. The material from the prospective study consisted of cDNA or gDNA derived from T cells, B-cell-depleted T cells, or PBMCs. The sample metadata nearly always contained a de-identified subject ID, COVID-19 status, age in years and sex. The repertoires were released in a freely available public database intended as a resource for research on the immune response to SARS-CoV-2. The samples were drawn from two sources: the first 160 participants of the ongoing ImmuneRACE study, and 1,254 subjects contributed by 6 global collaborators. Where available, HLA class I and class II types were taken from metadata supplied by the sample provider and were not determined by assay-based typing. Deeply sampled blood TCRbeta repertoires from subjects exposed to, actively infected with, or recovered from COVID-19 were included in the dataset.

Points on this clone: It lacks a known antigen. Nothing much larger sits one base from this clone, and base qualities are not available.

Collaborating institutions collected whole blood in K2EDTA tubes following their own protocols. For TCRbeta analysis, collaborator samples were shipped as frozen whole blood, as isolated PBMCs, or as DNA extracted from either sample type. TCRbeta CDR3 regions were amplified from genomic DNA using the immunoSEQ Assay, a bias-controlled multiplex PCR. The authors' pipeline ran thus. The number of nucleated cells in each sample was estimated from the amplification of reference gene primers within the assay. To quantify the absolute abundance of each unique TCRbeta CDR3 rearrangement, sequence reads were collapsed and filtered. For each sample, productive Simpson clonality was calculated as the square root of Simpson's diversity index across productive rearrangements. TCRdb's version of the immuneACCESS table is confined to in-frame rearrangements and falls short of the full clone set. An unresolved V gene accounts for under half of the shortfall where checked; the remainder is of unknown origin. V and J calls and clone size are copied from that table; D and trimming were computed from the DNA. Here the sample has 100,000 to 120,000 clones; less than 75% occur a single time. More than 7.5% of the sample is held by the ten biggest clonotypes.

Deletion took 8 bases off V and 0 bases off J, with a span of 12 bases between the germline ends. From the cysteine up to the phenylalanine, the CDR3 has a length of 14 residues. This entry keeps only the CDR3 DNA: 42 bases, framed from base 1. From a lookup of the germline V gene, CDR1 and CDR2 are ENHRY and SYGVKD. Beyond this particular receptor, the publication reports: Clinical and demographic metadata were provided uncurated, with the amount varying by source and participant.

Sequencing used peripheral blood. The sequence was collected from a woman between 55 and 75 years old with acute or convalescent COVID-19. The chain employs TRBV10-3 and TRBJ2-3; a tentative D call is TRBD2 (6 bases match). The nucleotide sequence is given as TGTGCCATCGGGGCGGGGCTCAGCACAGATACGCAGTATTTT. This codes for CAIGAGLSTDTQYF.